These 25 T cell receptor beta chains were sequenced from one sample in a study of cytomegalovirus exposure and HLA in healthy donors. The PCR used 60 Vbeta and 13 Jbeta primers. The table came from immunoSEQ multiplex PCR; TCRdb's copy has only in-frame clones and leaves some out. The sample lists 60,000 to 70,000 clones, about 70% occurring once. The sample comprised PBMCs. The receptors here all came from a woman under 40 in good health and CMV-seronegative.

V gene TRBV28 combines with J gene TRBJ2-7, with unresolved D. CDR3 size: 11 residues. Germline V gene sequence: CDR1 MDHEN, CDR2 SYDVKM. V was clipped by 6 bases and J by 4 bases, with 7 bases between them. CDR3 in amino acids: CASSSYYEQYF. The CDR3 region has the DNA TGTGCCAGCAGCTCGTATTACGAGCAGTACTTC.

This rearrangement joins TRBV18 to TRBJ2-3; 7 bases align to TRBD2. This CDR3 has 16 residues. The trim removed 7 bases at V and 0 bases at J, leaving 10 bases unmatched. Per the germline V gene, CDR1 is KGHSH and CDR2 is LQKENI. CDR3 sequence: CASYRGSGASTDTQYF. CDR3 in DNA: TGTGCCAGCTACCGGGGAAGCGGGGCTAGCACAGATACGCAGTATTTT. Complete variable domain (other parts from reference TRBV18 and TRBJ2-3): NAGVMQNPRHLVRRRGQEARLRCSPMKGHSHVYWYRQLPEEGLKFMVYLQKENIIDESGMPKERFSAEFPKEGPSILRIQQVVRGDSAAYFCASYRGSGASTDTQYFGPGTRLTVL.

The chain is built from TRBV4-1 and TRBJ1-5; D remains ambiguous. Germline values: CDR1 MGHRA, CDR2 YSYEKL. V lost 6 bases and J lost 0, with 6 bases in between. The CDR3 is made up of 13 amino acids. In DNA, the CDR3 is TGCGCCAGCAGTGTTTATAGCAATCAGCCCCAGCATTTT. This sequence encodes CASSVYSNQPQHF.

The rearrangement links TRBV6-5 to TRBJ1-6, with 7 bases identical to TRBD1. CDR3 length equals 14 residues. Germline loops: CDR1 MNHEY, CDR2 SVGAGI. V was pared by 7 bases and J by 8 bases, with 8 bases of the junction left unmatched. The CDR3 region has the DNA TGTGCCAGCACCCAGGGGGTTTCCTATTCACCCCTCCACTTT. It encodes CASTQGVSYSPLHF.

V and J are TRBV6-5 and TRBJ1-4, with TRBD1 as a possible D gene (6 bases). V lost 4 bases, J lost 8 bases, and 17 bases lay in between. This CDR3 has 15 amino acids. Germline V gives CDR1 MNHEY, CDR2 SVGAGI. The DNA of the CDR3 is TGTGCCAGCAGTTGGAGGGGGGGGCCGGTAGAAAAACTGTTTTTT. This encodes CASSWRGGPVEKLFF.

This chain links TRBV7-3 with TRBJ2-7; D perhaps matches TRBD2 (5 bases). Trimming left V 4 bases short and J 9 bases short, with 22 bases between. Germline V CDR1 and CDR2: SGHTA, FQGTGA. CDR3 length: 15 amino acids. As DNA, the CDR3 is TGTGCCAGCAGCTCGAGACACCTCGGGCCCGAGGGGCAGTACTTC. This gives the protein CASSSRHLGPEGQYF.

This clone was picked up one time. The V gene is TRBV7-8, the J gene TRBJ1-4; 8 nucleotides agree with TRBD1. V dropped 1 base and J dropped 3; count of bases not matched to a gene: 4. CDR1 is SGHVS, CDR2 FQNEAQ, per germline. The CDR3 covers 16 residues. The CDR3 region is CASSLGQGQANEKLFF. Written as DNA, the CDR3 is TGTGCCAGCAGCTTAGGGCAGGGACAGGCTAATGAAAAACTGTTTTTT.

The chain links TRBV29-1 to TRBJ2-5; TRBD1 matches 8 bases. Trimming removed 6 bases from V and 6 bases from J; junction bases left unmatched: 9. Germline V lookup: CDR1 SQVTM, CDR2 ANQGSEA. This CDR3 is built from 13 residues. CDR3 residues: CSVDRQGLKTQYF. The DNA for the CDR3 is TGCAGCGTGGACCGACAGGGGTTAAAGACCCAGTACTTC.

Remarks on this clone: Other DNA sequences from this sample encode an identical CDR3 as well. This chain connects TRBV5-6 to TRBJ1-4, with 9 bases lining up with TRBD1. CDR1 SGHDT and CDR2 YYEEEE come from the germline V gene. V trimming: 3 bases; J trimming: 6 bases; junction bases outside the gene matches: 6. CDR3 length: 15 amino acids. Here the CDR3 reads CASSSPGQGDEKLFF. The DNA of the CDR3 is TGTGCCAGCAGCTCCCCGGGACAGGGAGATGAAAAACTGTTTTTT.

The chain links TRBV6-5 to TRBJ1-2; D remains unclear. Trimming took 6 bases from V and 3 from J, leaving 11 bases between them. Germline V gene sequence: CDR1 MNHEY, CDR2 SVGAGI. The CDR3 runs 13 residues. The CDR3 bases are TGTGCCAGCAGGAAGGGAGGGTACTATGGCTACACCTTC. The encoded protein is CASRKGGYYGYTF.

This clone was found a few times. This rearrangement joins TRBV5-1 to TRBJ2-1; 8 bases align to TRBD2. CDR3 length: 16 residues. Germline CDR1 reads SGHRS; CDR2 reads YFSETQ. The junction had 15 bases not matched to a gene; V was cut back by 4 bases and J by 9 bases. CDR3 sequence (DNA): TGCGCCAGCAGCCTCTCGGCCAGCGGGGGAACTGGTGAGCAGTTCTTC. It codes for CASSLSASGGTGEQFF.

In this sample, this clone turned up once. The chain links TRBV7-2 to TRBJ1-6; a weak D match, TRBD1 (6 bases). The CDR3 sequence is 13 residues long. The V gene's germline CDR1 is SGHTA and CDR2 FQGNSA. V lost 5 bases and J lost 6, with 8 bases in between. CDR3 residues: CASSPDSNSPLHF. In DNA, the CDR3 is TGTGCCAGCAGCCCGGACAGTAATTCACCCCTCCACTTT.

This chain joins TRBV19 and TRBJ2-2; a weak D match, TRBD2 (6 bases). The CDR3 runs to 16 residues. Deletions cut 3 bases from V and 4 bases from J, with 15 bases between. Germline values: CDR1 LNHDA, CDR2 SQIVND (reference sequence). Written as DNA, the CDR3 is TGTGCCAGTAGTATCTCCTGGGGAGGAGGCACCGGGGAGCTGTTTTTT. Translating gives CASSISWGGGTGELFF.

CDR3 in amino acids: CASRSGNTEAFF. For the CDR3, the DNA is TGTGCCAGCAGGTCAGGGAACACTGAAGCTTTCTTT. The rearrangement uses TRBV25-1 and TRBJ1-1; D gene ambiguous. Germline CDR1 reads MGHDK; CDR2 reads SYGVNS. This CDR3 comprises 12 residues. The V end lost 6 bases, the J end lost 1 base, and 6 bases lay between the germline ends. The whole variable domain, filled in from reference TRBV25-1 and TRBJ1-1, reads EADIYQTPRYLVIGTGKKITLECSQTMGHDKMYWYQQDPGMELHLIHYSYGVNSTEKGDLSSESTVSRIRTEHFPLTLESARPSHTSQYLCASRSGNTEAFFGQGTRLTVV.

This chain joins TRBV7-3 and TRBJ1-1; D might be TRBD1 (5 bases). The germline V and J ends were trimmed by 1 base and 0 bases, with 12 bases remaining between them. The CDR3 is 16 amino acids. CDR1 is SGHTA, CDR2 FQGTGA, per germline. For the CDR3, the DNA is TGTGCCAGCAGCTTAAGGGGGGGTTCCCTGAACACTGAAGCTTTCTTT. Translation gives CASSLRGGSLNTEAFF.

Turning to this clone: The sample holds other DNA sequences that translate to the same CDR3. The rearrangement joins TRBV5-4 to TRBJ2-5; 10 bases are shared with TRBD2. This CDR3 contains 15 residues. CDR1 and CDR2 (germline): SGHNT, YYREEE (reference sequence). J lost 5 bases, V lost 0 bases, and 4 bases had no gene match. CDR3 sequence (DNA): TGTGCCAGCAGCTTGGCGGCTAGCGGGGGCGAGACCCAGTACTTC. As protein: CASSLAASGGETQYF.

This clone was detected a few times. The chain uses TRBV7-9 and TRBJ2-2; 10 bases map to TRBD2. The CDR3 contains 19 residues. Germline CDR1 and CDR2: SEHNR and FQNEAQ (reference sequence). V lost 2 bases, J lost 2 bases, and 11 bases stayed unmatched. The CDR3 protein is CASSLSTILAGKNTGELFF. The CDR3 bases are TGTGCCAGCAGCTTATCCACCATACTAGCGGGGAAAAACACCGGGGAGCTGTTTTTT.

The chain employs TRBV7-3 and TRBJ2-3; tentatively, D is TRBD1 (5 bases). In germline, CDR1 is SGHTA, CDR2 FQGTGA. The V and J ends lost 5 bases and 3 bases respectively, with 15 bases between them. The CDR3 length is 15 residues. The CDR3 is CASSPRRQGTDTQYF. In DNA, the CDR3 is TGTGCCAGCAGCCCCCGACGGCAGGGAACAGATACGCAGTATTTT.

This clone was observed a handful of times. The chain uses TRBV30 and TRBJ2-1; TRBD1 matches at 8 bases. Per germline, CDR1 GTSNPN and CDR2 SVGIG (reference sequence). V shed 2 bases, J shed 5 bases, and the junction held 8 bases outside the gene matches. There are 15 residues in the CDR3. The CDR3 region has the DNA TGTGCCTGGAGTTTAACGGGACAGGTGAACAATGAGCAGTTCTTC. Protein sequence: CAWSLTGQVNNEQFF. Using reference TRBV30 and TRBJ2-1 for the parts outside the CDR3, the full variable domain is SQTIHQWPATLVQPVGSPLSLECTVEGTSNPNLYWYRQAAGRGLQLLFYSVGIGQISSEVPQNLSASRPQDRQFILSSKKLLLSDSGFYLCAWSLTGQVNNEQFFGPGTRLTVL.

This chain links TRBV9 with TRBJ1-1, with 7 bases matching TRBD1. Germline CDR1 reads SGDLS; CDR2 reads YYNGEE. The CDR3 length is 15 residues. With 3 bases clipped from V and 1 base from J, the junction kept 6 bases outside the gene matches. In DNA, the CDR3 is TGTGCCAGCAGCGCCGGGACAGTGCAGAACACTGAAGCTTTCTTT. It specifies CASSAGTVQNTEAFF.

The gene calls are TRBV6-5 and TRBJ1-5; 8 positions match TRBD1. V was clipped by 6 bases and J by 11 bases; unmatched bases: 9. The CDR3 runs 13 residues. Germline CDR1 MNHEY, CDR2 SVGAGI. The CDR3 nucleotides are TGTGCCAGCAGGTCGGGACAGGTCACGGCCCAGCATTTT. It translates to CASRSGQVTAQHF.

The genes are TRBV6-5 and TRBJ2-1; 9 nucleotides agree with TRBD1. The CDR3 contains 15 residues. Trimming cost V 5 bases and J 6 bases; bases outside gene matches: 8. The germline CDR1 and CDR2 sequences are MNHEY and SVGAGI. CDR3 loop: CASSLTGGRGNEQFF. The CDR3 DNA reads as TGTGCCAGCAGTCTTACAGGGGGCCGGGGCAATGAGCAGTTCTTC.

The chain recombines TRBV6-6 with TRBJ2-7, with D possibly TRBD1 on 6 matching bases. Germline assignment: CDR1 MNHNY and CDR2 SVGAGI (reference sequence). This CDR3 is built from 13 residues. V lost 8 bases and J 4 bases, leaving 15 bases between the germline ends. The CDR3 here is CASGPPGQYEQYF. The CDR3 region has the DNA TGTGCCAGCGGCCCCCCTGGACAGTACGAGCAGTACTTC.

This clone was counted between two and nine times. The genes are TRBV6-5 and TRBJ1-2, with 9 bases that match TRBD1. The V segment lost 0 bases and the J segment 7 bases; nucleotides outside the gene matches: 3. CDR3 length equals 14 residues. Germline V lookup: CDR1 MNHEY, CDR2 SVGAGI. This CDR3 is CASSYSRQGVGYTF. CDR3 DNA sequence: TGTGCCAGCAGTTACTCCAGACAGGGGGTTGGCTACACCTTC.

The J gene is TRBJ1-2, the V gene TRBV4-1; 11 bases are a match to TRBD1. Germline V CDR1 and CDR2: MGHRA, YSYEKL. V dropped 6 bases and J dropped 0; count of bases not matched to a gene: 12. The CDR3 is 18 residues long. DNA for the CDR3: TGCGCCAGCAGACCAGTAGGAAGGACAGGGGGCACTAACTATGGCTACACCTTC. Protein sequence: CASRPVGRTGGTNYGYTF.